Included here is one T cell receptor (beta chain) sequence, with context. The V end was cut by 4 bases, the J end by 3 bases, with 19 bases between. The CDR3 covers 16 residues. Germline CDR1 and CDR2: SGHKS and YYEKEE (reference sequence). Replicate PCRs for sorted subsets used approximately 220 ng DNA; this equaled tens of thousands of T cell genomes. Clones were sequenced by immunoSEQ multiplex PCR, and TCRdb holds only the in-frame ones, with some missing. The sample consists of millions of clones, 90% to 95% of them appearing once. The sample originates from a study of shared clonotypes between healthy human individuals.

J is TRBJ1-2 and V is TRBV5-5, with D perhaps matching TRBD1 (5 bases). The sequence was obtained from a man aged 18 to 29 in good health. Some clones in this sample may be carry-over from other donors' samples. The sequenced sample consisted of naive CD4+ T cells from PBMCs. The sample's subset: CD45RA+ positively selected. Here the CDR3 DNA reads TGTGCCAGCAGCCCAAACTGGGGGGAAGGGCACTATGGCTACACCTTC. Residues: CASSPNWGEGHYGYTF.